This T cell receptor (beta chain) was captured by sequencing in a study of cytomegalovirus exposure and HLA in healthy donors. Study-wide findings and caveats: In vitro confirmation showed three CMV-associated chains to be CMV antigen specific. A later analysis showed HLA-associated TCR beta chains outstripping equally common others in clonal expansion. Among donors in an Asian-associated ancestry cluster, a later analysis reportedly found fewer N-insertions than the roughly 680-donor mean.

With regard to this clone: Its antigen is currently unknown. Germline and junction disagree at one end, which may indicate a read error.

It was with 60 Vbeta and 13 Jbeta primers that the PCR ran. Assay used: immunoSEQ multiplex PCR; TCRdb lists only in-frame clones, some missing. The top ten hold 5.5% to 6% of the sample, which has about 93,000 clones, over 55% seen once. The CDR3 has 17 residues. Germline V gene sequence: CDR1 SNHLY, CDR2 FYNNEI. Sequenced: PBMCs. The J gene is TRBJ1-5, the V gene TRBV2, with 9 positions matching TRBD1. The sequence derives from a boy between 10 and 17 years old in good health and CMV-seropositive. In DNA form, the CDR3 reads TGTGCCAGCAGTGAACGCCTGGGACAGGGATATAATCAGCCCCAGAATTTT. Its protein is CASSERLGQGYNQPQNF.